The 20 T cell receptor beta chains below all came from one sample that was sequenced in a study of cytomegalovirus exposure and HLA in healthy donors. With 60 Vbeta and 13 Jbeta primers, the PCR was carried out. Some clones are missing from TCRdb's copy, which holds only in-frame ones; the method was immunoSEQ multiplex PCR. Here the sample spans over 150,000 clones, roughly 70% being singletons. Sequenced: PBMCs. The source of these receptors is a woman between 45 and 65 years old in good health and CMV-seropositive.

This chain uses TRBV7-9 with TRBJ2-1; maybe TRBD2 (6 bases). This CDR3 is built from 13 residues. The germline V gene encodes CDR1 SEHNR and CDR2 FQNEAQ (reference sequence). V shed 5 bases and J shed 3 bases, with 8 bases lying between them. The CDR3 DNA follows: TGTGCCAGCAGCCGGACTATCTACAATGAGCAGTTCTTC. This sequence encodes CASSRTIYNEQFF.

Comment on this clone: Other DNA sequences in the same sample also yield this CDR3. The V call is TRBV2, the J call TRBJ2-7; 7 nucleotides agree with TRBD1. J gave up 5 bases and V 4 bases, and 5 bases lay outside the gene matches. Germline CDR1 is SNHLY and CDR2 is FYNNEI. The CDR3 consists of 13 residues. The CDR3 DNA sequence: TGTGCCAGCAGTGGACAGGGACGAAACGAGCAGTACTTC. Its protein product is CASSGQGRNEQYF.

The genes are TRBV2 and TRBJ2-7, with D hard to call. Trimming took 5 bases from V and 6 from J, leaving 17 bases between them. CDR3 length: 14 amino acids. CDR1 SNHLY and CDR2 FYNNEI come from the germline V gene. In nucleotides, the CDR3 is TGTGCCAGCAGTCTGACGGTGGCAGCGACCGAGCAGTACTTC. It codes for CASSLTVAATEQYF.

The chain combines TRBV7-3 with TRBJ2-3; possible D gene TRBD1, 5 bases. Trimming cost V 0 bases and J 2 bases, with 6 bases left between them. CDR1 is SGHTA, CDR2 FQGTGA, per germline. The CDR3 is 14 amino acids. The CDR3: CASSLTRDTDTQYF. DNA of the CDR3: TGTGCCAGCAGCTTAACCAGGGACACAGATACGCAGTATTTT.

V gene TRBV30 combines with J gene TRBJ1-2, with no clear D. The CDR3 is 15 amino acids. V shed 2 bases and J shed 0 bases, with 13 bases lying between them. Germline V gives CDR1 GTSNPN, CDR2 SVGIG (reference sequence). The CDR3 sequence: CAWSPWSGANYGYTF. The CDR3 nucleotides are TGTGCCTGGAGTCCATGGTCCGGAGCTAACTATGGCTACACCTTC.

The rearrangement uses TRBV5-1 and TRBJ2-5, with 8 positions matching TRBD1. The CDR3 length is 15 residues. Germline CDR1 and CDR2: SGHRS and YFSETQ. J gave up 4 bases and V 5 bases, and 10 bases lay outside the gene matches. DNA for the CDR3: TGCGCCAGCAGAGATCCCCAGGGGGCTGGAGAGACCCAGTACTTC. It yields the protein CASRDPQGAGETQYF. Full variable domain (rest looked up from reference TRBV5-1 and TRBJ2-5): KAGVTQTPRYLIKTRGQQVTLSCSPISGHRSVSWYQQTPGQGLQFLFEYFSETQRNKGNFPGRFSGRQFSNSRSEMNVSTLELGDSALYLCASRDPQGAGETQYFGPGTRLLVL.

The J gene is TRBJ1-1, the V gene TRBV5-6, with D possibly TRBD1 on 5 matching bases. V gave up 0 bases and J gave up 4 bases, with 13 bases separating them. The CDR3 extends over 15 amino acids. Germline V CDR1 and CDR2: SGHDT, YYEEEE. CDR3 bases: TGTGCCAGCAGCTTGGGAGTGGGACTAACCACTGAAGCTTTCTTT. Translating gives CASSLGVGLTTEAFF.

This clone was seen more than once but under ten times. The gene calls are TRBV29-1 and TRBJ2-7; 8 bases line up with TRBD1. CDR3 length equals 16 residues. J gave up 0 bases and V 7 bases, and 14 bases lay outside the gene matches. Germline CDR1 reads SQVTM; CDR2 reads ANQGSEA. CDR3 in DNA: TGCAGCGCTGCAGGGGGCCCTCGTCTAAGCTCCTACGAGCAGTACTTC. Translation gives CSAAGGPRLSSYEQYF.

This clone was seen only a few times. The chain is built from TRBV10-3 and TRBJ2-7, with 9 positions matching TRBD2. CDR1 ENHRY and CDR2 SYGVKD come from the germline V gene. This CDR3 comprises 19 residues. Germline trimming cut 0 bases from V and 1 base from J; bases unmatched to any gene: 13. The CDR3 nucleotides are TGTGCCATCAGTGAGTCGACCCTGGATTCTAGCGGGGCGTCCTACGAGCAGTACTTC. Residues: CAISESTLDSSGASYEQYF.

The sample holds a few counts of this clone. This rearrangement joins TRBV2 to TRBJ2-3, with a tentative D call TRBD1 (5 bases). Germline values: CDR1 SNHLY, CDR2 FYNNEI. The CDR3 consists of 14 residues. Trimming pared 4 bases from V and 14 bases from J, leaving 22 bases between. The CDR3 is CASSGGPDARTGYF. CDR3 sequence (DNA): TGTGCCAGCAGTGGGGGTCCTGACGCAAGAACAGGGTATTTT.

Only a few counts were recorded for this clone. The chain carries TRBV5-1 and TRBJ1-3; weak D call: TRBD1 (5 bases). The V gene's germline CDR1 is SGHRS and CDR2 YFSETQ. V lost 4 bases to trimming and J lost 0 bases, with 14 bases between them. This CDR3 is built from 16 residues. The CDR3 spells CASSGDSGTSGNTIYF. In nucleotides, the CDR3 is TGCGCCAGCAGCGGGGACTCGGGGACCTCTGGAAACACCATATATTTT. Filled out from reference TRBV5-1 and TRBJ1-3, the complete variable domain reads KAGVTQTPRYLIKTRGQQVTLSCSPISGHRSVSWYQQTPGQGLQFLFEYFSETQRNKGNFPGRFSGRQFSNSRSEMNVSTLELGDSALYLCASSGDSGTSGNTIYFGEGSWLTVV.

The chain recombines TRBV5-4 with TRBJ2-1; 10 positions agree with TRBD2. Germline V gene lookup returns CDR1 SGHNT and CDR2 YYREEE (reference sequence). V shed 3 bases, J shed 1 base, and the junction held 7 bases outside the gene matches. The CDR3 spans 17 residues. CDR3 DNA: TGTGCCAGCAGCTCAACTAGCGGGGATAGGTCCTACAATGAGCAGTTCTTC. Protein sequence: CASSSTSGDRSYNEQFF.

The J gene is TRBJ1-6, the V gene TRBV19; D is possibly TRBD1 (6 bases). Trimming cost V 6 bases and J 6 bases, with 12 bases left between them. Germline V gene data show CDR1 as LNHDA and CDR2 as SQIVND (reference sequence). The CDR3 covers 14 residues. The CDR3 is CASRLQGSNSPLHF. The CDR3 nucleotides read TGTGCCAGTAGGTTACAGGGAAGTAATTCACCCCTCCACTTT.

CDR3 sequence reads: CAWSLTRGSYTF. CDR3 DNA sequence: TGTGCCTGGAGTTTGACACGGGGGAGCTACACCTTC. V gene TRBV30 combines with J gene TRBJ1-2, with D tentatively TRBD1 (5 bases). V lost 2 bases to trimming and J lost 9 bases, with 13 bases between them. Germline assignment: CDR1 GTSNPN and CDR2 SVGIG (reference sequence). This CDR3 region has 12 residues.

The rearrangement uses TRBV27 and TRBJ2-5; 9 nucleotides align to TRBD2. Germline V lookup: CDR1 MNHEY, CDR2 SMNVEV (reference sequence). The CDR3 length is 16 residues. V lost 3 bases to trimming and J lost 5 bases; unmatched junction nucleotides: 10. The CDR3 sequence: CASSFKRGASWETQYF. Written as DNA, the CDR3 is TGTGCCAGCAGTTTCAAGCGGGGGGCCTCATGGGAGACCCAGTACTTC.

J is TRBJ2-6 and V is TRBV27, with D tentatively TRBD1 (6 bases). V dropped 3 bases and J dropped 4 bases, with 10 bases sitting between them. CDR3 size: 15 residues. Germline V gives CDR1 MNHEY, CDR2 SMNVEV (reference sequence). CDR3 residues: CASSFQGKGANVLTF. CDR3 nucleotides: TGTGCCAGCAGTTTTCAGGGGAAAGGGGCCAACGTCCTGACTTTC.

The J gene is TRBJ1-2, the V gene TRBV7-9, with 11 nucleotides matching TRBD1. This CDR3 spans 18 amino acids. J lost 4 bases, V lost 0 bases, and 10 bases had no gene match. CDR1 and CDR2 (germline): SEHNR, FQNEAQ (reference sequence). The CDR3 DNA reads TGTGCCAGCAGCTTAGCGAGGTTGGGACAGGGGGATCCCTATGGCTACACCTTC. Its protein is CASSLARLGQGDPYGYTF.

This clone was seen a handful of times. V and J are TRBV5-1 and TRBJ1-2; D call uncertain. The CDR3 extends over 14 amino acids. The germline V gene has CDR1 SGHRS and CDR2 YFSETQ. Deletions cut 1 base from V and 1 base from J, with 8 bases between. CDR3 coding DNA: TGCGCCAGCAGCTTGAGAGGGCTTAACTATGGCTACACCTTC. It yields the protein CASSLRGLNYGYTF.

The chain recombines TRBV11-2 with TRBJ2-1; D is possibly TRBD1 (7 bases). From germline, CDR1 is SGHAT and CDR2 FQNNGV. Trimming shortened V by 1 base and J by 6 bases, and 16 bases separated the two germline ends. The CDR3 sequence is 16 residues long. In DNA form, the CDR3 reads TGTGCCAGCAGCTTAGGGGCTAGCAGGGGGGCCAATGAGCAGTTCTTC. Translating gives CASSLGASRGANEQFF.

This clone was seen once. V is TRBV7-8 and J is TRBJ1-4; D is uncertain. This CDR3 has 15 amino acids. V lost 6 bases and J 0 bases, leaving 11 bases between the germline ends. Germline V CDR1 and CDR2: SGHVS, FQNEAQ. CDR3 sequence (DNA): TGTGCCAGCAGTTTGGGAGGGACAACTAATGAAAAACTGTTTTTT. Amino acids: CASSLGGTTNEKLFF.